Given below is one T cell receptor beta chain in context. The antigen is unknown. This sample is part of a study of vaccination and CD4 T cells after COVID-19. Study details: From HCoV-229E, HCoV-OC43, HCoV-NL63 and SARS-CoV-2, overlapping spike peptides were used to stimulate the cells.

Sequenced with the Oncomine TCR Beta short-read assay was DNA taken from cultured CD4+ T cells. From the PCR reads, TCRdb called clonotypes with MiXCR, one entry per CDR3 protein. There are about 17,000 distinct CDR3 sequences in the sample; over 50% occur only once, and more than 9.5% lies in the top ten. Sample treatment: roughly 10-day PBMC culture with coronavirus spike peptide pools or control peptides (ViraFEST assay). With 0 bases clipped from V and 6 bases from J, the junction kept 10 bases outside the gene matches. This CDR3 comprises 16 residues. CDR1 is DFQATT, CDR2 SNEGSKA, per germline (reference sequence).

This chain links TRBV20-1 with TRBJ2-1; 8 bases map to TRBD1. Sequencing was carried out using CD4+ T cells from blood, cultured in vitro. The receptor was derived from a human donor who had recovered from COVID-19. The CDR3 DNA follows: TGCAGTGCTAGAGATCCTGGCAGGGGGCCTGGCAATGAGCAGTTCTTC. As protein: CSARDPGRGPGNEQFF.